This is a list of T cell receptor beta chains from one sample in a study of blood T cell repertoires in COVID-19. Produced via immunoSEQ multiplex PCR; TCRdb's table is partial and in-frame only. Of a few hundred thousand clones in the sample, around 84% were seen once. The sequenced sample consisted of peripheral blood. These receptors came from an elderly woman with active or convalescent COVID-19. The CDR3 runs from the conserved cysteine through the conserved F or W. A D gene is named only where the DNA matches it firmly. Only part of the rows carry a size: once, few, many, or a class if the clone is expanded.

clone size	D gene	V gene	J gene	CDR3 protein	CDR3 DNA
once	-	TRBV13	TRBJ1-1	CASSRREGAEAFF	TGTGCCAGCAGCCGGAGAGAAGGCGCTGAAGCTTTCTTT
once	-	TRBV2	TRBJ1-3	CASRRDSGNTIYF	TGTGCCAGCAGGCGGGACTCTGGAAACACCATATATTTT
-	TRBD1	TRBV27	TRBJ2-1	CASSLARTGGLYNEQFF	TGTGCCAGCAGTTTGGCCCGGACAGGGGGTCTCTACAATGAGCAGTTCTTC
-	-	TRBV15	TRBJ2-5	CATSNQEETQYF	TGTGCCACCAGCAACCAGGAAGAGACCCAGTACTTC
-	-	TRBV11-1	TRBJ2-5	CASSYRRAGEETQYF	TGTGCCAGCAGCTATAGACGGGCTGGGGAGGAGACCCAGTACTTC
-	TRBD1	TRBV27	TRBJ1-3	CASSLTGDGNTIYF	TGTGCCAGCAGTTTGACAGGGGACGGAAACACCATATATTTT
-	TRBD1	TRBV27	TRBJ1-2	CASSSTGDGYTF	TGTGCCAGCAGTTCGACAGGGGATGGCTACACCTTC
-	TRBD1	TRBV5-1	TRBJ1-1	CASSPTGLDTEAFF	TGCGCCAGCAGCCCGACAGGGCTGGACACTGAAGCTTTCTTT
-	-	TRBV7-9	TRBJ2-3	CAISSSGNTDTQYF	TGTGCAATTTCCAGTAGCGGAAACACAGATACGCAGTATTTT
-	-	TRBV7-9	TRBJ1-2	CASSLEAGRNYGYTF	TGTGCCAGCAGCTTAGAGGCGGGAAGGAACTATGGCTACACCTTC
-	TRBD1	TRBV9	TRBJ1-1	CASSRQGGTEAFF	TGTGCCAGCTCACGACAGGGGGGTACTGAAGCTTTCTTT
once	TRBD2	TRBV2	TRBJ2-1	CASSEEIAGPNEQFF	TGTGCCAGCAGTGAAGAAATAGCGGGACCCAATGAGCAGTTCTTC
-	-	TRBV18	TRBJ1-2	CASSPPLNLRGLRIFYGYTF	TGTGCCAGCTCACCACCACTCAACCTCAGGGGCTTGCGGATATTCTATGGCTACACCTTC
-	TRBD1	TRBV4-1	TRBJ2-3	CASSRGQGFTDTQYF	TGCGCCAGCAGCCGGGGACAGGGGTTCACAGATACGCAGTATTTT
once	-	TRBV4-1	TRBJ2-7	CASKKRGPGSGIGPYEQYF	TGCGCCAGCAAGAAGAGAGGTCCCGGGTCAGGGATCGGTCCCTACGAGCAGTACTTC
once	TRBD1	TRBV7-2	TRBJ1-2	CASSLGRGVIYGYTF	TGTGCCAGCAGCTTAGGCAGGGGGGTAATCTATGGCTACACCTTC
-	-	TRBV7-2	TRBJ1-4	CASSFRGGNEKLFF	TGTGCCAGCAGCTTCAGGGGAGGGAATGAAAAACTGTTTTTT
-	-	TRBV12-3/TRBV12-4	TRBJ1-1	CASSLATGTEAFF	TGTGCCAGCAGTTTAGCCACGGGCACTGAAGCTTTCTTT
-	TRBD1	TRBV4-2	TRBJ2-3	CASSQGLGQGTDTQYF	TGTGCCAGCAGCCAAGGTCTGGGACAGGGCACAGATACGCAGTATTTT
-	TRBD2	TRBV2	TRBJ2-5	CASSGRTSAETQYF	TGTGCCAGCAGCGGCCGGACTAGTGCAGAGACCCAGTACTTC